The present TCR beta chain was sequenced within a study of cytomegalovirus exposure and HLA in healthy donors (TCRdb year 2017). Broadly, across the study: In an earlier analysis of roughly 500 of the donors, 276 Gb of sequence data and some 120 million unique TCR beta sequences from about 190 million T cells were reported. Among roughly 400 genotyped donors of the cohort, an average of approximately 220,000 unique TCR beta nucleotide sequences was sequenced per donor, of which 15% to 20% were non-productive. The study used immunosequencing to profile the T cell repertoires of approximately 640 subjects and linked those repertoires to cytomegalovirus serostatus. The study combined high-throughput TCR immunosequencing, statistical association of individual TCRs with disease status, and machine learning to predict cytomegalovirus infection status. In addition to the first cohort of around 670 subjects, a separate validation cohort of over 90 different subjects was used. Rather than using new phenotypic data, the later analysis identified candidate immune exposures from TCR beta sequences and from how often those sequences occurred across donors. All discovery cohort repertoires had been generated on a single sequencing platform. Donor age, sex, ethnicity and CMV serostatus were collected together with the repertoire data. About 5 DR-DQ haplotypes were handled as single units for association and clustering, since linkage in the cohort was strong. In an earlier analysis of more than 550 of the donors, high-throughput TCR beta sequencing was used to judge whether each TCR beta V gene segment behaved as functional or pseudogenic. A later analysis re-examined previously published TCR beta repertoires from just over 650 donors and added high-resolution HLA genotyping to investigate patterns of TCR occurrence. The study aimed to test whether signatures of past pathogen exposure could be identified by cataloging public T cell receptors. In a later genetic analysis, genome-wide SNP genotypes for about three fifths of the 666 donors were used, and that subset was treated as a discovery cohort. The genetic ancestry cluster associated with self-reported Caucasian donors included around 76% of the 350 to 500 genotyped donors. Roughly 300 gigabases of sequencing data and 80 million or so unique TCR sequences were included in an early release covering 500 to 750 HLA-typed donors. The number of donors typed differed by locus, with roughly 629-640 for A, B, C, DRB1 and DQB1, more than 500 for DQA1, approximately 580 for DPA1, and around 450 for DPB1. Class I and class II HLA loci were covered by the typing at four-digit resolution.

On this clone itself: No antigen is known for it. Base qualities are not recorded, but no much larger clone differs from it by a single base.

Here is what the overall study found, with its caveats: At a false discovery rate of 0.05, a later analysis linked around 15,000 TCR beta sequences to specific HLA alleles. Most TCR sequences were seen in very few donors, while some public TCRs were found in many individuals. In a later analysis, several top co-occurrence clusters were reported to appear linked to parvovirus B19, influenza, CMV and Epstein-Barr virus. According to a later genetic analysis, donors in an Asian-associated ancestry cluster had fewer N-insertions in productive TCRs than the roughly 700-donor mean. The classifier was reported to diagnose cytomegalovirus status with high specificity and sensitivity in both the original and validation cohorts. Only TCR beta chains were sequenced in this cohort, and the absence of alpha or paired-chain data limited detectable features. The study listed 150 to 200 TCR beta chains as associated with cytomegalovirus. Because HLA typing was unavailable for some donors at each locus, only the typed subset was used in association tests. A further reported finding was that TCR beta sequences accurately predicted the HLA-A and HLA-B alleles for most subjects in the first cohort. A few of the identified cytomegalovirus-associated TCR beta chains were confirmed in vitro to be specific for cytomegalovirus antigens. Compared with equally common non-associated chains, HLA-associated TCR beta chains in a later analysis were more clonally expanded and had lower generation probabilities. Linkage disequilibrium might explain the correlated functional status among segregating V segments, but an unknown experimental factor could not be excluded. Because the 87-base-pair reads could not distinguish some IMGT-functional V segments, including TRBV6-2 and TRBV6-3, those segments were excluded. In a later analysis, the rate of TCR association differed among HLA loci, with DRB1 alleles having the most associated TCRs and HLA-C alleles having the fewest. Roughly uniform sequencing depth across donors was assumed in presence/absence analyses, although this assumption may not hold. Broadly in line with IMGT annotations, most TCR beta V segments showed up in productive rearrangements about 87% or about 30% of the time in an earlier analysis of some 590 of the donors. The sequencing pipeline was judged likely to have produced a cluster of highly shared sequence variants as a technical artifact. Because counts were too low, seventeen rarely observed V segments, including chromosome 9 orphons, were excluded from the earlier analysis of fewer than 650 of the donors. According to the authors, the approach could potentially be generalized to other disease states and immunological phenotypes. Most CMV-associated TCR beta chains appeared to be HLA-restricted in a later analysis, and the HLA associations seemed to be driven largely by CMV exposure. In a later genetic analysis, a missense DCLRE1C variant was associated with V-gene and J-gene trimming of TCR beta chains, and the association was replicated in an independent cohort. For the cohort, immune exposure information was limited to CMV serostatus. Assigning TCR associations to individual alleles was difficult when HLA alleles, especially DR and DQ, strongly co-occurred.

Libraries came from the immunoSEQ multiplex PCR assay. The multiplex PCR relied on a mix of 60 forward primers for TCR Vbeta segments and 13 reverse primers for TCR Jbeta segments. The CDR3 region of rearranged TCR beta genes was amplified from genomic DNA with a multiplex PCR assay. Amplified TCR beta libraries were sequenced as 87-base-pair reads on the Illumina HiSeq System. Processing in the source paper ran as follows. Across the roughly 670 repertoires, a later analysis counted about 81 million unique TCR beta chains, some 11 million of which were shared by at least two donors. To remove PCR and sequencing errors, raw reads were error-corrected and collapsed into unique sequences using a nearest-neighbor algorithm that merged closely related sequences. CDR3 sequences were aligned to IMGT reference sequences to assign V, D and J gene segments. For a sequence to be retained, at least a six-nucleotide match to both a V gene segment and a J gene segment was required. A rearrangement was called productive if the CDR3 had no stop codons and remained in frame with V and J, and every other rearrangement was called non-productive. CDR3 was defined by IMGT convention, running from the second conserved V-encoded cysteine to the conserved J-encoded phenylalanine. The earlier analysis of about 610 of the donors excluded sequences that lacked an unambiguous match to a single V gene segment. An earlier analysis of some 500 of the donors classified V segments as functional when productive rearrangements were above 56.7% and as segregating when the standard deviation between donors was above 5%. A statistical classification framework was developed to diagnose cytomegalovirus status using the catalog of TCR beta chain sequences. In a later analysis, V and J genes were assigned by comparing TCR nucleotide sequences against IMGT/GENE-DB human TR gene sequences. In a later analysis, CDR3 sequences and most-parsimonious VDJ recombination scenarios were assigned using the TCRdist pipeline. A later analysis defined each TCR beta chain by its CDR3 amino acid sequence plus V-gene family, and excluded reads lacking a unique V-gene family. As a way to deal with suspected cross-contamination and a sequencing artifact, a later analysis dropped nearly 600 nucleotide sequences that were highly shared and had low generation probability. For each public chain, a later analysis derived a clonal expansion index from normalized ranks of inferred template counts within each repertoire. In a later analysis, generation probabilities were computed using a VDJ recombination model fitted to out-of-frame rearrangements, and the results were checked against IGoR. Hypergeometric tests were used in a later analysis to score TCR-TCR, TCR-HLA and TCR-CMV co-occurrence, with a repertoire-size bias correction applied to the TCR pairs. In a later analysis, false discovery rates were estimated by permuting HLA or CMV assignments 20 times. In a later analysis, co-occurring TCRs were grouped using DBSCAN, with TCRdist sequence similarity added in when clustering inside HLA-allele-positive subsets. Repertoires with fewer than 30,000 or more than 120,000 public chains, plus five repertoires with anomalous nucleotide sharing, were excluded from co-occurrence clustering. The immuneACCESS repertoire file appears here via TCRdb, limited to in-frame rearrangements. These files lack a portion of the clones; in checked studies, under half of the deficit traces to unresolved V genes, and the cause of the others is not known. The V and J calls and clone size come from that table; D and trimming were worked out from the DNA. This sample is represented by more than 95,000 clones; around 10% of them were singletons. 3% of the sample lies in the top ten.

CDR1 and CDR2, looked up from the germline V gene (reference sequence), are LNHDA and SQIVND. V drops 3 bases and J drops 0 bases, leaving 6 bases in between. The CDR3 covers 14 residues, taking in both the cysteine and the phenylalanine. The kept DNA is CDR3 alone, 42 bases in frame from the first base. In total, just over 650 healthy bone marrow donors made up the cohort. Cohort members were all nominally healthy when sampled, although unrecorded immune exposures were likely present. The donor tested CMV seronegative, placing the donor among the 350 to 400 seronegative members of the cohort. Each donor provided a peripheral blood sample, and peripheral blood mononuclear cells were used for TCR beta sequencing. Genomic DNA extraction from the blood cell samples was performed with the Qiagen DNeasy Blood Extraction Kit.

The rearrangement joined TRBV19 to TRBJ1-5, with no confident D gene call. Sequenced: PBMCs. The sequence derives from a young man in good health and CMV-seronegative. In nucleotide form, the sequence is TGTGCCAGTAGTATCCTATATAGCAATCAGCCCCAGCATTTT. Its product reads: CASSILYSNQPQHF.